This entry concerns a single T cell receptor (beta chain). The specificity of this receptor is unknown. A much larger clone lies one base from this, so it may be a read error. Lacking the conserved final phenylalanine or tryptophan, this CDR3 likely reflects a read error. Sequencing used an Illumina HiSeq 1500. TCRdb reprocessing: public reads trimmed at Q25 with fastp, clones called with MiXCR, in-frame beta chains kept. Identical CDR3 proteins give one entry, which carries the most common genes and DNA. This sample comprises about 920,000 distinct CDR3 sequences, 30% to 40% of them detected only once. The top ten constitute about an eighth of the sample. This specimen belongs to a study of T cell repertoires in cytomegalovirus infection (dated by TCRdb to between 2017 and 2020). Notes on the research overall: Alongside well-studied HLA-B-restricted epitopes, the peptide stimulations were aimed at recently identified HLA-C-restricted CMV epitopes, whose presentation resists viral immunomodulation. Because public TCR beta signatures pointed to carriage of CMV infection together with the matching HLA type, the HLA type of each donor mattered for the analysis. Beyond this particular receptor, the publication reports: The ex vivo response was dominated by HLA-C-restricted CMV-specific TCR beta clonotypes, which also provided the single most frequent clonotype in two of eight donors. Carriers of CMV infection plus the relevant HLA type were discriminated by the cumulative frequency of public TCR beta family members in the study cohort and in an independent approximately 340-donor cohort.

Taken with the paper, the label for treatment or condition translates to: in vitro stimulation with specific CMV peptide epitopes to enrich CMV-specific T cells. Ends trimmed: V by 5 bases, J by 8 bases; bases unmatched to a gene: 10. The CDR3 adds up to 15 amino acids, both ends counted. Only the CDR3 portion is preserved as DNA: 45 bases, with reading frame beginning at the first base. The germline V gene provides CDR1 SGHTA and CDR2 FQGNSA. This TCR was sampled from a human donor in good health (CMV status not recorded). Some clones in this sample may be carry-over from other donors' samples. The sequenced sample was cultured CD8+ T cells from PBMCs, obtained from culture after CMV antigen stimulation. Here the chain combines TRBV7-2 and TRBJ2-1; TRBD2 aligns with 9 central bases. The nucleotides read TGTGCCAGCAGCCCGTTGGGGCGGGGGGGGCATGAGCAGTTCGTC. Its protein product is CASSPLGRGGHEQFV.